This TCR delta chain originates from a study of gamma-delta T cells after stem cell transplantation. Germline lookup yields CDR1 GEAIGNYY and CDR2 EKD. CDR3 length equals 16 residues. J lost 0 bases, V lost 4 bases, and 10 bases had no gene match. TCRdb reanalysed the RT-PCR reads via CATT. The sample records 1,300 to 1,500 delta-chain clones, 15% being singletons. The origin of this receptor is a human donor. It is not recorded whose cells these are; they may come from a transplant donor. Sequenced: gamma-delta T cells. V is TRDV2 and J is TRDJ1, with 7 nucleotides matching TRDD3. The CDR3 bases are TGTGCCTGTGATTACACTGGGGACACAAACACCGATAAACTCATCTTT. Protein sequence: CACDYTGDTNTDKLIF.